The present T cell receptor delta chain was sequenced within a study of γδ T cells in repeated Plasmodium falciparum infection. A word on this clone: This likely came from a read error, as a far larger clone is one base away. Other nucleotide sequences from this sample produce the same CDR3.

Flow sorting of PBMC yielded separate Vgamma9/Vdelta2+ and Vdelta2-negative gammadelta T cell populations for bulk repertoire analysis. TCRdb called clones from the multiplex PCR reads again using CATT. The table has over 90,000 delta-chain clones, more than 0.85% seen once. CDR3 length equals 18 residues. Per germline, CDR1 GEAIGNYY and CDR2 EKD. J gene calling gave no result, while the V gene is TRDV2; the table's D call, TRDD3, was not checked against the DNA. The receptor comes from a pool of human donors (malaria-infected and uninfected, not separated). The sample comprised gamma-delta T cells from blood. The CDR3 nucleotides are TGTGCCTGTGACACCGCGAGATTGTGGGGGCACAATGTCAAAAAGCTCATCTTT. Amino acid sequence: CACDTARLWGHNVKKLIF.